Listed below are T cell receptor beta chains from one sample, sequenced in a study of T cell clusters in autoimmune cytopenias. TCRdb reprocessed the multiplex PCR reads; each CDR3 protein has one entry and no DNA is given. In total, the table holds nearly 15,000 distinct CDR3 sequences. These data also featured in a second study, about T cell repertoires in aging, cancer and after chemotherapy.

Sample: peripheral blood. These receptors originate from a human donor in good health. Both conserved end residues are part of each CDR3. A row's size may be missing; if present it is once, few, many or a size class.

v_call	clone_size	j_call	cdr3_aa
TRBV12-3/TRBV12-4	NA	TRBJ2-3	CASSFLSTDTQYF
TRBV6-1	NA	TRBJ2-2	CASSGEGQVTLSTGELFF
TRBV7-6	NA	TRBJ1-6	CASQRKAVNSPLHF
TRBV6-1	NA	TRBJ2-5	CASSKTGVQETQYF
TRBV12-3/TRBV12-4	NA	TRBJ2-3	CASGFSGRTDTQYF
TRBV5-5	NA	TRBJ2-7	CASSWAMVGSAEQYF
TRBV6-2/TRBV6-3	NA	TRBJ2-5	CASTFGETQYF
TRBV27	NA	TRBJ2-5	CASSFYSGRGKQETQYF
TRBV6-5	NA	TRBJ2-7	CASIRSRGEGEQYF
TRBV6-5	NA	TRBJ2-6	CASRKVSGANVLTF
TRBV6-5	NA	TRBJ2-2	CASLYRLYTGELFF
TRBV12-3/TRBV12-4	NA	TRBJ1-2	CASTFEAPAGGYTF
TRBV5-5	NA	TRBJ1-6	CASSQIGSSYNSPLHF
TRBV6-4	NA	TRBJ2-2	CASSDGREGLSTGELFF
TRBV27	NA	TRBJ2-1	CASSLDIRDEQFF
TRBV6-2/TRBV6-3	medium-sized	TRBJ2-7	CASSLSGQLYEQYF
TRBV6-2/TRBV6-3	NA	TRBJ2-7	CASSLPAGVGEQYF
TRBV6-2/TRBV6-3	NA	TRBJ1-2	CASLPGTENYGYTF
TRBV4-2	medium-sized	TRBJ2-7	CASSQAGGRDEQYF
TRBV6-6	medium-sized	TRBJ2-2	CASSYSLTVTSGRYTGELFF
TRBV6-5	NA	TRBJ2-1	CASTRSGRVNNEQFF
TRBV10-3	NA	TRBJ2-1	CAISVTGNEQFF
TRBV29-1	NA	TRBJ1-1	CSAREPEMNTEAFF
TRBV11-3	NA	TRBJ1-2	CASSLEGQGIYGYTF
TRBV30	medium-sized	TRBJ2-4	CAWTAKNIQYF
TRBV11-3	medium-sized	TRBJ2-2	CASSLRSGELFF
TRBV15	NA	TRBJ2-3	CATSRELGDTQYF
TRBV27	NA	TRBJ2-1	CASSLGGSIKHNEQFF
TRBV29-1	medium-sized	TRBJ2-2	CSVKGGPVTGELFF
TRBV15	NA	TRBJ1-2	CATSRVGTGYGYTF
TRBV27	NA	TRBJ1-2	CASSPGPHYGYTF
TRBV29-1	medium-sized	TRBJ2-7	CSATGQSGEQYF
TRBV6-2/TRBV6-3	NA	TRBJ2-2	CASTAVFTGELFF
TRBV30	NA	TRBJ2-2	CAWSVSLARTGELFF
TRBV7-9	NA	TRBJ2-1	CASSPGQGRAYNEQFF
TRBV6-5	NA	TRBJ1-2	CASSYGWGVSHGYTF
TRBV12-3/TRBV12-4	NA	TRBJ2-7	CASSLGMGGEQYF
TRBV29-1	medium-sized	TRBJ2-7	CSVESSRNYEQYF
TRBV5-6	NA	TRBJ2-7	CASSLEGWEQYF
TRBV6-2/TRBV6-3	NA	TRBJ1-5	CASSYGAASNPPQHF
TRBV30	NA	TRBJ2-7	CAWRGRDSYEQYF
TRBV19	NA	TRBJ1-1	CASSISGQLNTEAFF
TRBV27	NA	TRBJ2-3	CASTPGGSIDTQYF
TRBV6-5	medium-sized	TRBJ2-1	CASSRTSGRANNEQFF
TRBV11-3	NA	TRBJ1-2	CASSLDSQGDYGYTF
TRBV19	medium-sized	TRBJ2-2	CASKVQGGDTGELFF
TRBV19	medium-sized	TRBJ1-6	CASSLPGTGDSPLHF
TRBV11-1	medium-sized	TRBJ1-6	CASTDRRNSPLHF
TRBV6-5	NA	TRBJ2-7	CASRGLDKSYEQYF
TRBV15	NA	TRBJ1-1	CATSSTARNTEAFF
TRBV12-3/TRBV12-4	NA	TRBJ2-5	CASSSLLTGDETQYF
TRBV5-6	NA	TRBJ2-3	CASSTGSQDTQYF
TRBV12-3/TRBV12-4	NA	TRBJ1-1	CASSSRTRANTEAFF
TRBV19	NA	TRBJ1-6	CASSTTGRKTLHF
TRBV19	NA	TRBJ2-2	CASIGLAGDTGELFF
TRBV15	NA	TRBJ2-1	CATGTDYNEQFF
TRBV6-1	NA	TRBJ2-7	CASRGASSGSFSYEQYF